This T cell receptor (beta chain) was captured by sequencing in a study of radiotherapy plus CTLA-4 blockade in lung cancer. Assay used: immunoSEQ multiplex PCR; TCRdb lists only in-frame clones, some missing. The sample consists of roughly 14,000 clones, around 87% of them appearing once. Broader study findings: After treatment with radiotherapy plus ipilimumab, TCR clones that came from the tumor expanded in blood.

As concerns this clone: As yet, its antigen is unknown.

The TCR sequence derives from a human donor with non-small cell lung cancer that progressed on radiotherapy plus ipilimumab. Some clones in this sample may be carry-over from other donors' samples. Sequencing used peripheral blood, obtained from a patient treated with radiotherapy plus ipilimumab.

The CDR3 bases are TGCGCCAGCAGCCTAACCAACACTGAAGCTTTCTTT. It yields the protein CASSLTNTEAFF. The chain uses TRBV5-1 and TRBJ1-1; D is undetermined. The germline V gene has CDR1 SGHRS and CDR2 YFSETQ. V lost 4 bases and J lost 2, with 6 bases in between. CDR3 length: 12 amino acids.